This TCR beta chain was documented in a study of regulatory T cells in long-lasting Graves disease. Overall study results and limits: Shared public clonotypes totalled fewer than 3,000 in persistent patients, compared with about a thousand in new patients.

Building the TCR beta libraries relied on iRepertoire HTBI primers, and CDR3 regions underwent Arm-PCR. TCRdb analysed the multiplex PCR reads with MiXCR anew, one entry per CDR3 protein. Of more than 450,000 distinct CDR3 sequences in the sample, 12% are singletons; the top ten hold more than 8%. The sample holds a few counts of this clonotype. What it binds is unknown. The time point denotes: newly diagnosed GD, antithyroid drugs for less than 3 months. The TCR library was made from RNA extracted from PBMCs. The sample was also linked to a second study, of T cells in Graves' hyperthyroidism and ophthalmopathy. In that study: First-round RT-PCR with HTBI primers amplified the TCR CDR3 region. Most clonotypes expanded in thyroid above 0.001 were likewise present in blood.

This sequence originates from a woman in her twenties or thirties with Graves disease. This specimen was peripheral blood mononuclear cells (PBMCs), taken at new diagnosis, from a patient treated with antithyroid drugs.

The CDR3 DNA sequence: TGCGCCAGCAGCCAAGAATCGGGACTAGGGGGTTATGGCTACACCTTC. This codes for CASSQESGLGGYGYTF. The rearrangement links TRBV4-3 to TRBJ1-2, with D maybe TRBD1 (6 bases). Trimming removed 0 bases from V and 5 bases from J, with 16 bases in between. The CDR3 length is 16 residues. Looked up from germline, CDR1 is LGHNA and CDR2 is YSLEER.